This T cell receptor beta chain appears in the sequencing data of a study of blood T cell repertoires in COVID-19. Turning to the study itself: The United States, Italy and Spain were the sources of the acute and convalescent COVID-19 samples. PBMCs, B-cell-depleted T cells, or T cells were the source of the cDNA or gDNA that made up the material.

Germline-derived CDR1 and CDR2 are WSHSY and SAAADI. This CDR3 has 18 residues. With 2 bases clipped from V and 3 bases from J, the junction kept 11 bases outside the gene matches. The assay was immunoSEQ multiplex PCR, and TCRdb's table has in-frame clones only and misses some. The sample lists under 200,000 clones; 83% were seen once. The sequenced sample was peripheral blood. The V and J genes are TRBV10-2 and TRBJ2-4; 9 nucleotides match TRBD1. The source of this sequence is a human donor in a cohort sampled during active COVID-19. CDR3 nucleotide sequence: TGCGCCAGCAGTGAGACTACTCCGGGACAGGGAAGCAAAAACATTCAGTACTTC. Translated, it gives CASSETTPGQGSKNIQYF.